The 23 T cell receptor beta chains below were found in one sample sequenced in a study of T-cell reconstitution after alpha-beta-depleted transplantation in children. Researchers prepared the TCRbeta library using unique molecular identifiers, the study reports. TCRdb re-called the PCR reads through MiXCR, storing one row per CDR3 protein. The sample comprises approximately 430,000 distinct CDR3 sequences, around 15% of which are singletons, and over 25% rests with the top ten. This specimen was PBMCs, mostly from graft donor cells, taken 360 days after TCRalphabeta/CD19-depleted stem cell transplant. The receptors come from a boy under two years old who had a stem cell transplant for Wiskott-Aldrich syndrome, so the T cells may come from the graft donor.

The rearrangement joins TRBV24-1 to TRBJ1-1, with D tentatively TRBD1 (5 bases). From germline, CDR1 is KGHDR and CDR2 SFDVKD. Trimming left V 4 bases short and J 7 bases short, with 12 bases between. The CDR3 has 13 residues. The CDR3 nucleotides read TGTGCCACCAGTGAGCCCGGGGGTGTTGAAGCTTTCTTT. Its protein product is CATSEPGGVEAFF.

This clonotype was found a few times. The chain recombines TRBV10-3 with TRBJ2-3; 12 nucleotides match TRBD2. This CDR3 has 14 amino acids. With V trimmed by 7 bases and J by 6 bases, 5 bases remained unmatched. Per the germline V gene, CDR1 is ENHRY and CDR2 is SYGVKD. CDR3 loop: CAITEGTSGDTQYF. The CDR3 nucleotides are TGTGCCATCACCGAGGGGACTAGCGGGGATACGCAGTATTTT.

This clonotype was seen a handful of times. This chain joins TRBV5-4 and TRBJ2-2, with 14 bases fitting TRBD2. With V trimmed by 1 base and J by 4 bases, 3 bases remained unmatched. This CDR3 has 17 residues. The V gene's germline CDR1 is SGHNT and CDR2 YYREEE (reference sequence). The CDR3 is CASSLPGLAGATGELFF. CDR3 nucleotides: TGTGCCAGCAGCTTGCCGGGACTAGCGGGAGCCACCGGGGAGCTGTTTTTT.

This chain links TRBV29-1 with TRBJ2-1, with D unresolved. Germline V gene data show CDR1 as SQVTM and CDR2 as ANQGSEA. V dropped 6 bases and J dropped 4 bases, with 7 bases sitting between them. The CDR3 is 11 residues long. CDR3 bases: TGCAGCGTGCGGAATTACAATGAGCAGTTCTTC. This encodes CSVRNYNEQFF.

This clonotype was counted ten times or more. The V call is TRBV6-5, the J call TRBJ2-5, with 9 bases identical to TRBD1. CDR1 and CDR2 (germline): MNHEY, SVGAGI. Trimming cost V 1 base and J 5 bases; bases outside gene matches: 2. The CDR3 covers 14 residues. CDR3 residues: CASSYWGQGETQYF. The DNA of the CDR3 is TGTGCCAGCAGTTACTGGGGACAGGGCGAGACCCAGTACTTC.

This clonotype appeared a few times. The CDR3 loop is CASSLGREYWGETQYF. CDR3 in DNA: TGTGCCAGCAGTTTAGGGCGGGAGTATTGGGGGGAGACCCAGTACTTC. The chain combines TRBV28 with TRBJ2-5; 7 positions agree with TRBD2. The CDR3 loop spans 16 amino acids. V trimming: 2 bases; J trimming: 5 bases; junction bases outside the gene matches: 11. Germline V gene data show CDR1 as MDHEN and CDR2 as SYDVKM.

This sequence joins TRBV10-3 and TRBJ2-2, with 11 bases aligning to TRBD1. The CDR3 contains 13 residues. Germline-derived CDR1 and CDR2 are ENHRY and SYGVKD. The V gene end was trimmed by 11 bases and the J gene end by 7 bases; junction bases not matched to a gene: 6. The CDR3 nucleotides are TGTGCCGCTGGACAGGGGGCAAGCGGGGAGCTGTTTTTT. It codes for CAAGQGASGELFF.

The table lists this clonotype with a few counts. The chain uses TRBV5-5 and TRBJ2-7, with D tentatively TRBD2 (6 bases). This CDR3 has 14 amino acids. Germline loops: CDR1 SGHKS, CDR2 YYEKEE (reference sequence). The germline V and J ends were trimmed by 2 bases and 3 bases, with 12 bases remaining between them. The CDR3 loop is CASSFSGGGYEQYF. CDR3 in DNA: TGTGCCAGCAGCTTCTCCGGGGGTGGCTACGAGCAGTACTTC.

This clonotype was seen only a few times. The chain joins TRBV20-1 to TRBJ2-2, with 8 bases lining up with TRBD2. Germline-derived CDR1 and CDR2 are DFQATT and SNEGSKA (reference sequence). V lost 0 bases, J lost 1 base, and 7 bases stayed unmatched. CDR3 length: 17 residues. The CDR3 sequence is CSARDLSLAGNTGELFF. CDR3 in DNA: TGCAGTGCTAGAGATCTTAGCCTAGCGGGGAACACCGGGGAGCTGTTTTTT.

This chain links TRBV6-1 with TRBJ2-1; TRBD2 agrees at 9 bases. The CDR3 consists of 18 residues. Germline V lookup: CDR1 MNHNS, CDR2 SASEGT. V was clipped by 6 bases and J by 4 bases; unmatched bases: 16. DNA for the CDR3: TGTGCCAGCAGCCTTAAAGGCTTTAGCGGGGGATGGTACAATGAGCAGTTCTTC. The encoded protein is CASSLKGFSGGWYNEQFF.

The chain links TRBV10-2 to TRBJ1-5, with 9 bases that match TRBD1. CDR1 and CDR2 (germline): WSHSY, SAAADI. The CDR3 runs 15 residues. The trim removed 6 bases at V and 2 bases at J, leaving 5 bases unmatched. The CDR3 loop reads CASSVTGGGNQPQHF. The CDR3 bases are TGCGCCAGCAGCGTGACAGGGGGAGGCAATCAGCCCCAGCATTTT.

J is TRBJ2-7 and V is TRBV5-1; 11 bases are shared with TRBD1. After removal of 0 bases from V and 3 bases from J, the junction contained 8 bases not matched to a gene. Germline-derived CDR1 and CDR2 are SGHRS and YFSETQ. CDR3 length: 17 residues. The CDR3 DNA is TGCGCCAGCAGCTTGGATCCGGACAGGGGGCTTCTCTACGAGCAGTACTTC. It specifies CASSLDPDRGLLYEQYF.

This clonotype was observed a few times. The chain carries TRBV28 and TRBJ2-7, with D possibly TRBD1 on 6 matching bases. This CDR3 spans 16 amino acids. V lost 0 bases and J lost 2, with 14 bases in between. The germline CDR1 and CDR2 sequences are MDHEN and SYDVKM. The CDR3 region has the DNA TGTGCCAGCAGTTTATGGCAGGGGAGTTTCCCCTACGAGCAGTACTTC. Protein: CASSLWQGSFPYEQYF.

This clonotype was counted many times. The chain has TRBV24-1 and TRBJ2-2; tentative D call: TRBD1 (6 bases). V was cut by 3 bases and J by 3 bases, with 16 bases left in between. Germline assignment: CDR1 KGHDR and CDR2 SFDVKD. This CDR3 is 17 amino acids long. The CDR3 loop reads CATSDPNDRIDTGELFF. CDR3 nucleotides: TGTGCCACCAGTGATCCCAATGACAGGATCGACACCGGGGAGCTGTTTTTT.

This clonotype was found a few times. The chain links TRBV6-5 to TRBJ1-2; TRBD1 aligns across 7 bases. With V trimmed by 6 bases and J by 4 bases, 8 bases remained unmatched. Germline V gene lookup returns CDR1 MNHEY and CDR2 SVGAGI. This CDR3 comprises 14 residues. The CDR3 is CASRRQGSVYGYTF. The CDR3 DNA reads as TGTGCCAGCAGACGACAGGGTTCGGTCTATGGCTACACCTTC.

The rearrangement links TRBV10-3 to TRBJ2-1, with a possible D match to TRBD2 (6 bases). V was shortened by 6 bases and J by 6 bases, with 15 bases between the two germline ends. Germline V CDR1 and CDR2: ENHRY, SYGVKD. CDR3 size: 14 residues. Written as DNA, the CDR3 is TGTGCCATCAGACTAGCAACGGCTATCAATGAGCAGTTCTTC. Its protein is CAIRLATAINEQFF.

This clonotype turned up a few times. The V call is TRBV12-3 or TRBV12-4, the J call TRBJ2-1; a possible D gene is TRBD2 (5 bases). Trimming took off 5 bases at V and 0 bases at J, with 20 bases between the two ends. The CDR3 consists of 18 residues. CDR3 coding DNA: TGTGCCAGCAGTAAACTTCCCTTAGCGAAGCGCTCCTACAATGAGCAGTTCTTC. Protein: CASSKLPLAKRSYNEQFF.

The rearrangement joins TRBV28 to TRBJ1-3; D uncertain. Germline loops: CDR1 MDHEN, CDR2 SYDVKM. The CDR3 consists of 11 residues. The V gene lost 6 bases and the J gene lost 3 bases, with 3 bases spanning the gap. The CDR3, as DNA: TGTGCCAGCAGATTTGGAAACACCATATATTTT. As protein: CASRFGNTIYF.

This clonotype was seen a handful of times. The chain links TRBV19 to TRBJ2-7, with D uncertain. The CDR3 runs 15 residues. Trimming removed 10 bases from V and 0 bases from J, with 19 bases in between. Germline V gene sequence: CDR1 LNHDA, CDR2 SQIVND (reference sequence). As DNA, the CDR3 is TGTGCCACCTCCCCCCACCGGACCCTCTCCTACGAGCAGTACTTC. This gives the protein CATSPHRTLSYEQYF.

This clonotype came up a few times. The chain has TRBV7-9 and TRBJ2-2, with D tentatively TRBD1 or TRBD2 (5 bases each). The V end lost 4 bases, the J end lost 6 bases, and 15 bases lay between the germline ends. Germline CDR1 and CDR2: SEHNR and FQNEAQ (reference sequence). CDR3 size: 15 residues. CDR3 coding DNA: TGTGCCAGCAGCTGGTACGGGGCACGACCCGGGGAGCTGTTTTTT. Translating it yields CASSWYGARPGELFF.

This clonotype was found a few times. The chain links TRBV3-1 to TRBJ2-1; 7 positions match TRBD2. The V segment lost 0 bases and the J segment 5 bases; nucleotides outside the gene matches: 13. CDR1 is LGHDT and CDR2 is YNNKEL in the germline V gene (reference sequence). The CDR3 runs to 18 residues. CDR3 region: CASSQEGWGGFLNNEQFF. CDR3 nucleotide sequence: TGTGCCAGCAGCCAAGAGGGTTGGGGGGGGTTCTTGAACAATGAGCAGTTCTTC.

This clonotype was seen only a few times. The rearrangement joins TRBV6-5 to TRBJ2-3, with TRBD2 matching over 11 bases. Germline CDR1 MNHEY, CDR2 SVGAGI. The CDR3 loop spans 18 amino acids. V trimming: 0 bases; J trimming: 1 base; junction bases outside the gene matches: 6. The CDR3 loop reads CASSYSLAGGPRTDTQYF. The DNA for the CDR3 is TGTGCCAGCAGTTACTCCCTAGCGGGAGGCCCACGCACAGATACGCAGTATTTT.

There are a few counts of this clonotype. The V and J genes are TRBV7-2 and TRBJ2-7; 7 positions match TRBD1. V shed 3 bases and J 4 bases; nucleotides not matched to a gene: 6. The length of the CDR3 is 14 residues. Looked up from germline, CDR1 is SGHTA and CDR2 is FQGNSA. As DNA, the CDR3 is TGTGCCAGCAGCTTGATTGACAGGGAGTACGAGCAGTACTTC. This encodes CASSLIDREYEQYF. Full variable domain (remainder filled in from reference TRBV7-2 and TRBJ2-7): GAGVSQSPSNKVTEKGKDVELRCDPISGHTALYWYRQSLGQGLEFLIYFQGNSAPDKSGLPSDRFSAERTGGSVSTLTIQRTQQEDSAVYLCASSLIDREYEQYFGPGTRLTVT.